Shown below are 10 T cell receptor beta chains from a single sample sequenced in a study of blood T cell repertoires in COVID-19. TCRdb's table, derived via immunoSEQ multiplex PCR, lists solely in-frame clones and lacks some. In the table there are some 290,000 clones, about 76% of which are singletons. Sequenced: peripheral blood. These receptors were taken from a woman between 55 and 75 years old with active or convalescent COVID-19.

The chain links TRBV5-6 to TRBJ1-1; TRBD1 aligns across 7 bases. Germline V gene sequence: CDR1 SGHDT, CDR2 YYEEEE. V lost 2 bases, J lost 8 bases, and 6 bases stayed unmatched. The CDR3 runs to 13 residues. CDR3 coding DNA: TGTGCCAGCAGCTTCAGAGGCAGGGGGGAAGCTTTCTTT. Its protein product is CASSFRGRGEAFF.

The chain couples TRBV30 to TRBJ1-5; D remains ambiguous. CDR1 and CDR2 from the germline V gene are GTSNPN and SVGIG (reference sequence). Trimming left V 0 bases short and J 3 bases short, with 6 bases between. The CDR3 runs 13 residues. This chain's CDR3 is CAWSVQVNQPQHF. The DNA for the CDR3 is TGTGCCTGGAGTGTACAAGTCAATCAGCCCCAGCATTTT.

The rearrangement uses TRBV7-2 and TRBJ2-7; weak D call: TRBD2 (6 bases). The germline V and J ends were trimmed by 7 bases and 5 bases, with 18 bases remaining between them. CDR3 length equals 14 residues. CDR1 and CDR2 (germline): SGHTA, FQGNSA. CDR3 protein: CASNTGGMWNEQYF. The CDR3 nucleotides read TGTGCCAGCAACACCGGGGGAATGTGGAACGAGCAGTACTTC.

The J gene is TRBJ1-1, the V gene TRBV7-2; 7 bases match TRBD1. With 6 bases clipped from V and 3 bases from J, the junction kept 19 bases outside the gene matches. The CDR3 is made up of 18 amino acids. Germline V gene lookup returns CDR1 SGHTA and CDR2 FQGNSA. The CDR3 is CASRTDWSQGDGDTEAFF. Written as DNA, the CDR3 is TGTGCCAGCAGAACGGACTGGTCGCAGGGGGATGGGGACACTGAAGCTTTCTTT.

This rearrangement joins TRBV4-2 to TRBJ1-1; TRBD1 matches at 8 bases. The V gene's germline CDR1 is LGHNA and CDR2 YNFKEQ. J was trimmed by 1 base and V by 1 base; bases with no gene match: 8. CDR3 length: 17 amino acids. This CDR3 reads CASSQVLQGAGNTEAFF. CDR3 in DNA: TGTGCCAGCAGCCAAGTCCTCCAGGGGGCCGGGAACACTGAAGCTTTCTTT.

The J gene is TRBJ2-3, the V gene TRBV4-3, with 12 bases aligning to TRBD2. V shed 2 bases and J 5 bases; nucleotides not matched to a gene: 5. CDR1 LGHNA and CDR2 YSLEER come from the germline V gene. This CDR3 is 16 amino acids long. As DNA, the CDR3 is TGCGCCAGCAGCCAAAGGGGACTAGCGGGTGGAGATACGCAGTATTTT. As protein: CASSQRGLAGGDTQYF.

The chain has TRBV19 and TRBJ1-1, with D possibly matching TRBD1 (6 bases). The germline V gene has CDR1 LNHDA and CDR2 SQIVND (reference sequence). The V and J ends lost 9 bases and 0 bases respectively, with 20 bases between them. CDR3 size: 16 residues. The CDR3 reads CASVRGDTNLNTEAFF. CDR3 DNA sequence: TGTGCCAGCGTACGAGGGGACACCAACTTGAACACTGAAGCTTTCTTT.

The rearrangement uses TRBV19 and TRBJ2-7, with 11 bases that match TRBD1. The CDR3 is made up of 14 amino acids. Trimming removed 7 bases from V and 5 bases from J; junction bases left unmatched: 7. CDR1 is LNHDA, CDR2 SQIVND, per germline (reference sequence). The CDR3 loop is CASNSDRGQDEQYF. The DNA for the CDR3 is TGTGCCAGTAACTCGGACAGGGGGCAGGACGAGCAGTACTTC.

The V gene is TRBV5-1, the J gene TRBJ1-4; 7 bases are shared with TRBD1. This CDR3 contains 17 residues. Germline V gives CDR1 SGHRS, CDR2 YFSETQ. V dropped 0 bases and J dropped 0; count of bases not matched to a gene: 5. This CDR3 is CASSLGTGLATNEKLFF. Written as DNA, the CDR3 is TGCGCCAGCAGCTTGGGGACAGGACTTGCAACTAATGAAAAACTGTTTTTT.

The chain uses TRBV18 and TRBJ2-2, with TRBD1 matching 7 bases. Germline V CDR1 and CDR2: KGHSH, LQKENI. This CDR3 is 15 amino acids long. Losses at the gene ends were 3 bases for V and 3 bases for J; bases not matched to a gene: 4. Written as DNA, the CDR3 is TGTGCCAGCTCACCCCGACAGGGATACACCGGGGAGCTGTTTTTT. Translating gives CASSPRQGYTGELFF.